The subject of this entry is one T cell receptor (beta chain). Its matching antigen is unknown. This sequence may be a read error, since a much larger clone differs from it by one base. The data are from a study of tumor-infiltrating lymphocytes in primary liver carcinoma. Study conclusions and caveats: Compared with blood, tumor repertoires held significantly more in their top 250 clones.

This CDR3 contains 13 residues. The V gene's germline CDR1 is KGHDR and CDR2 SFDVKD. V lost 8 bases to trimming and J lost 7 bases, with 14 bases between them. Synthesis of TCR beta cDNA was carried out from 450 to 500 ng total RNA with a constant-region primer. ARM-PCR was slightly modified, and three nested multiplex PCR rounds with it gave rise to the TCR beta libraries. Primers for the first two PCR rounds were TRBV1-TRBV30 forward primers and a C-beta reverse primer (about 10 cycles per round). In TCRdb, the multiplex PCR reads were re-called with MiXCR into one record per CDR3 protein. The table includes 40,000 to 50,000 distinct CDR3 sequences, about 68% detected once. Between roughly 20 and 33 mg of unsorted bulk tissue served as the source from which RNA and DNA were co-extracted. Over 80% of the cells in every tumor sample were viable tumor cells.

This sequence originates from a man aged 35 to 55 with primary liver carcinoma and hepatitis B virus infection. V is TRBV24-1 and J is TRBJ2-1; a possible D gene is TRBD2 (5 bases). The sequenced sample was liver tumor tissue from sampling region 3. The subset was: tumor region T3, left-lateral pole. CDR3 nucleotides: TGTGCCACCAAAATGGGAGCTCGGAATGAGCAGTTCTTC. It codes for CATKMGARNEQFF.